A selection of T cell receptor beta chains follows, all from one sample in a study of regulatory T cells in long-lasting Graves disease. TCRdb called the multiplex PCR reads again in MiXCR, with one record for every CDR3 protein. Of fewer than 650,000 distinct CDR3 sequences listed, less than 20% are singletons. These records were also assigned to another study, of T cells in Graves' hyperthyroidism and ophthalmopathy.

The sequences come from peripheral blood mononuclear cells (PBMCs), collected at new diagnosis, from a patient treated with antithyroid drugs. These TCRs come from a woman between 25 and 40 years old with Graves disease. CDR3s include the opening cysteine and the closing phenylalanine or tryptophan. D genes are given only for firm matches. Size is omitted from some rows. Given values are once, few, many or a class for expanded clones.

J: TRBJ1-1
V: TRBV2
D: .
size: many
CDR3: CASRETENTEAFF
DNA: TGTGCCAGCAGGGAGACAGAGAACACTGAAGCTTTCTTT

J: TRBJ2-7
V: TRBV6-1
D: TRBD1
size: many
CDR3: CASSNQDRGLF
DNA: TGTGCCAGCAGCAATCAGGACAGGGGCCTTTTC

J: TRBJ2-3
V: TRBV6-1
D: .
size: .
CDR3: CASTGGSHDTQYF
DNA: TGTGCCAGCACCGGGGGATCCCACGATACGCAGTATTTT

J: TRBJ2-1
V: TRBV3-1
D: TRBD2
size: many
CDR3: CASSGGLGNEQFF
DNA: TGTGCCAGCAGCGGGGGACTAGGCAATGAGCAGTTCTTC

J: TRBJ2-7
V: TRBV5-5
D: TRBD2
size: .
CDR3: CASSPWLAAYEQYF
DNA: TGTGCCAGCAGCCCCTGGCTAGCGGCCTACGAGCAGTACTTC

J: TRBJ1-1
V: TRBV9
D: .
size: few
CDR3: CASSVGGGLSEAFF
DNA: TGTGCCAGCAGCGTAGGTGGAGGGCTCTCTGAAGCTTTCTTT

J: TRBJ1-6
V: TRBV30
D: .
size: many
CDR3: CAWRVGDYNSPLHF
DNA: TGTGCCTGGAGGGTAGGGGACTATAATTCACCCCTCCACTTT

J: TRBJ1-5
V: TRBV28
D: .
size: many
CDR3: CASSQNQPQHF
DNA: TGTGCCAGCAGCCAGAATCAGCCCCAGCATTTT

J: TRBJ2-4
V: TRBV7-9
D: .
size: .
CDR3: CATRKGDGSSQNIQYF
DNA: TGTGCCACGCGCAAAGGGGACGGTTCTAGCCAAAACATTCAGTACTTC

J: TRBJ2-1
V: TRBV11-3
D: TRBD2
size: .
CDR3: CASSLTLGLAGDSYNEQFF
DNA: TGTGCCAGCAGCTTAACTTTGGGACTAGCGGGAGACTCCTACAATGAGCAGTTCTTC

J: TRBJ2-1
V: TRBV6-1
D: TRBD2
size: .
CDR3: CASSDRLAGGNEQFF
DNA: TGTGCCAGCAGTGATAGGCTAGCGGGAGGCAATGAGCAGTTCTTC

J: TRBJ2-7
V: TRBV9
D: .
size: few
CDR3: CASSPRRAFYEQYF
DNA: TGTGCCAGCAGCCCTAGGAGAGCGTTCTACGAGCAGTACTTC

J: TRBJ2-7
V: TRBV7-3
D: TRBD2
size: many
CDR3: CASSLYLAGNYEQYF
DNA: TGTGCCAGCAGCTTATACCTAGCGGGTAACTACGAGCAGTACTTC

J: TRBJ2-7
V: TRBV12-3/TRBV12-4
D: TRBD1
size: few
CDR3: CASSLDRGTGWEQYF
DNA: TGTGCCAGCAGCCTAGACAGGGGGACAGGATGGGAGCAGTACTTC

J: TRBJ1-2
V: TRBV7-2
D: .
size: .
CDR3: CASSFLGGLRGYTF
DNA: TGTGCCAGCAGCTTCTTGGGGGGACTGCGAGGCTACACCTTC

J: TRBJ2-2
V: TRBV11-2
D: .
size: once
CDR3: CASSQYPGTANTGELFF
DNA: TGTGCCAGCAGCCAGTATCCCGGGACCGCGAACACCGGGGAGCTGTTTTTT

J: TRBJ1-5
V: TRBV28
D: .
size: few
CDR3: CASRDAAWAGTQPQHF
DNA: TGTGCCAGCAGAGACGCAGCCTGGGCAGGGACTCAGCCCCAGCATTTT

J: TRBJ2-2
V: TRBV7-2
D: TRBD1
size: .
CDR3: CASSYGTGGPNTGELFF
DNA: TGTGCCAGCAGTTATGGGACAGGAGGACCGAACACCGGGGAGCTGTTTTTT

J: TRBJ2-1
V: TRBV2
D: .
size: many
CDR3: CASSVGKGEQFF
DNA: TGTGCCAGCAGCGTCGGGAAGGGTGAGCAGTTCTTC

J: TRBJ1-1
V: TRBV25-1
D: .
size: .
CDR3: CASNSDRSPAFF
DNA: TGTGCCAGCAATTCCGACAGGTCTCCAGCTTTCTTT

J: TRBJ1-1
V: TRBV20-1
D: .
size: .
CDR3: CSATLGGATEAFF
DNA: TGCAGTGCTACCCTAGGAGGGGCCACTGAAGCTTTCTTT

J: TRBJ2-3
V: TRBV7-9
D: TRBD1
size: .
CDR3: CASSSGQALWQYF
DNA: TGTGCCAGCAGCTCGGGACAGGCTTTATGGCAGTATTTT

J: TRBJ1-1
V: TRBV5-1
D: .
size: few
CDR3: CASSLNGAGTEAFF
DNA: TGCGCCAGCAGCTTGAATGGTGCCGGCACTGAAGCTTTCTTT

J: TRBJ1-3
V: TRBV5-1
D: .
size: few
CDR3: CASSLEASGNTIYF
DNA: TGCGCCAGCAGCTTGGAAGCCTCTGGAAACACCATATATTTT

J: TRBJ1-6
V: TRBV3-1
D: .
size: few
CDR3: CASSQVAGNSPLHF
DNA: TGTGCCAGCAGCCAAGTCGCGGGAAATTCACCCCTCCACTTT

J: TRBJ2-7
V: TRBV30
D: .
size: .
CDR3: CAWSVEGPGAYEQYF
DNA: TGTGCCTGGAGTGTTGAAGGGCCCGGGGCCTACGAGCAGTACTTC

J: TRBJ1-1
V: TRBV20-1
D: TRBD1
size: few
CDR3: CSARGWTGNITEAFF
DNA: TGCAGTGCTAGGGGATGGACAGGGAATATCACTGAAGCTTTCTTT

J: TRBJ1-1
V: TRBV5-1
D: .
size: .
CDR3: CASSLFQGRITEAFF
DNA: TGTGCCAGCAGCTTGTTTCAGGGAAGGATCACTGAAGCTTTCTTT

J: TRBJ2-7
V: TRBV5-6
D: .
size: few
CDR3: CASSLGLGGGSYEQYF
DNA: TGTGCCAGCAGCTTGGGTCTTGGGGGAGGATCCTACGAGCAGTACTTC

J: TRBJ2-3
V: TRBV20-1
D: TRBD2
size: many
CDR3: CSTITGTSPDTQYF
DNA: TGCAGTACCATAACCGGGACTAGTCCAGATACGCAGTATTTT

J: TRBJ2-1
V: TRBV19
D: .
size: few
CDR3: CASSIGGGYRQFF
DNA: TGTGCCAGTAGTATTGGTGGAGGGTATCGTCAGTTCTTC

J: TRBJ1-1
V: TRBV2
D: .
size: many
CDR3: CASSEVPQARQAFF
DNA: TGTGCCAGCAGTGAAGTCCCTCAAGCGCGACAAGCTTTCTTT